The clone carrying this T cell receptor (beta chain) was observed a handful of times. Antigen: not known. This specimen comes from a study of T cell repertoires in cytomegalovirus infection. Looking at the study overall: Public TCR beta signatures were indicative of both CMV infection and a matching HLA type. General study findings and limits: HLA-C-restricted, CMV-specific TCR beta clonotypes were dominant ex vivo.

TCRdb reanalysed the reads using MiXCR and keeps one entry per CDR3 protein. The profile covers 700,000 to 850,000 distinct CDR3 sequences, with about 33% appearing a single time and around an eighth taken by the ten largest. Germline-derived CDR1 and CDR2 are WSHSY and SAAADI. V was pared by 7 bases and J by 5 bases, with 12 bases between. This CDR3 region has 14 residues. The chain links TRBV10-2 to TRBJ1-6, with D perhaps TRBD1 (6 bases). This sample comprised cultured CD8+ T cells from PBMCs, obtained from culture after CMV antigen stimulation. The TCR sequence derives from a human donor in good health (CMV status not recorded). Some clones in this sample may be carry-over from other donors' samples. For the CDR3, the DNA is TGCGCCAGCACTCAGGACAGTAATAATTCACCCCTCCACTTT. Protein: CASTQDSNNSPLHF.